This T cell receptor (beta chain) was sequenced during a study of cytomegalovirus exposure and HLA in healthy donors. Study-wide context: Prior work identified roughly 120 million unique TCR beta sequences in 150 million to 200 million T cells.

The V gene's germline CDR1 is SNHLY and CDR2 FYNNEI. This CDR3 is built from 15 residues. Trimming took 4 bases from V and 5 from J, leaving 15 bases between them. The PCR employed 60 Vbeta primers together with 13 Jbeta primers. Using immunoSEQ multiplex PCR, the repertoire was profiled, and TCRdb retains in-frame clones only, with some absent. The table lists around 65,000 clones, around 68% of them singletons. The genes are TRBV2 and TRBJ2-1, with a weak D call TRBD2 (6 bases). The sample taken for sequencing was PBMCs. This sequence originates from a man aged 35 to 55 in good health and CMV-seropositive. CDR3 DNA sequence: TGTGCCAGCAGTGTACTGCTAGCGATAAACAATGAGCAGTTCTTC. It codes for CASSVLLAINNEQFF.